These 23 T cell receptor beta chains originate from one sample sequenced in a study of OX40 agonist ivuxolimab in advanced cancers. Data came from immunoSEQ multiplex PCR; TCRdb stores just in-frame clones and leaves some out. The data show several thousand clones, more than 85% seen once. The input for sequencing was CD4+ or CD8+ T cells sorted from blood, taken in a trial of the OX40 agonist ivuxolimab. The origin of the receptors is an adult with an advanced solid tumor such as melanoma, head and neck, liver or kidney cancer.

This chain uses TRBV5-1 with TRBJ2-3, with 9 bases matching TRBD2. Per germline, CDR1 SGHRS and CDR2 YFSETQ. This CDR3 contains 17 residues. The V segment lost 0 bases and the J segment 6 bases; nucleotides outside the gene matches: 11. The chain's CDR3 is CASSLEDAGGLGDTQYF. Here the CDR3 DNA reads TGCGCCAGCAGCTTGGAGGACGCGGGAGGGCTAGGTGATACGCAGTATTTT.

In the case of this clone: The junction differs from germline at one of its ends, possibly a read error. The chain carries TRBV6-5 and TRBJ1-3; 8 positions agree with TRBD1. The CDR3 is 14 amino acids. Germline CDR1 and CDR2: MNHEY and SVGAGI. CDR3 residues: CASSAPDRGNAIYF. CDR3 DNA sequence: TGTGCCAGCAGCGCCCCCGACAGGGGAAACGCCATATATTTT.

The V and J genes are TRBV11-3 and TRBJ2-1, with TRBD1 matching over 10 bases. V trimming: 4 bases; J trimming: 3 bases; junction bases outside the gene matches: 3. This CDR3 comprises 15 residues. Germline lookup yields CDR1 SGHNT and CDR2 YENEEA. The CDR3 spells CASSSRDRGYNEQFF. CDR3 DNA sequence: TGTGCCAGCAGCTCCCGGGACAGGGGCTACAATGAGCAGTTCTTC.

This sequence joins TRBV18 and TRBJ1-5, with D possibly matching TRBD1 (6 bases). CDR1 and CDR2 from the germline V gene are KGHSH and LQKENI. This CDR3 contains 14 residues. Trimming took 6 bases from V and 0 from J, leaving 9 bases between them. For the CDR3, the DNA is TGTGCCAGCTCCCAGGGGATTAGCAATCAGCCCCAGCATTTT. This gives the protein CASSQGISNQPQHF.

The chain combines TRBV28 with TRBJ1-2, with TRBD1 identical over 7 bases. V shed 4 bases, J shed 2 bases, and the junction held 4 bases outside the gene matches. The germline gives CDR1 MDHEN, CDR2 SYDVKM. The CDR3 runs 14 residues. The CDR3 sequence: CASSSGTANYGYTF. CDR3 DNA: TGTGCCAGCAGTTCGGGGACAGCGAACTATGGCTACACCTTC.

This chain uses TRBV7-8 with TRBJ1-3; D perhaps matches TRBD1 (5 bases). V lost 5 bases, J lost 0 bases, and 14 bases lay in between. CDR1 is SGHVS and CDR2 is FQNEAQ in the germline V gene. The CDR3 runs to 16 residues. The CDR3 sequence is CASSPVDSHSGNTIYF. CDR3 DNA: TGTGCCAGCAGCCCCGTTGACAGTCACTCTGGAAACACCATATATTTT.

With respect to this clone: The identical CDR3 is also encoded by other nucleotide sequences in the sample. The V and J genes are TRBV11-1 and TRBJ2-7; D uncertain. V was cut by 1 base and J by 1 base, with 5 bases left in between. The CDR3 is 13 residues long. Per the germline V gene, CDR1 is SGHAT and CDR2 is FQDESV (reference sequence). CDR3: CASSLGKSYEQYF. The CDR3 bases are TGTGCCAGCAGCTTAGGAAAATCCTACGAGCAGTACTTC.

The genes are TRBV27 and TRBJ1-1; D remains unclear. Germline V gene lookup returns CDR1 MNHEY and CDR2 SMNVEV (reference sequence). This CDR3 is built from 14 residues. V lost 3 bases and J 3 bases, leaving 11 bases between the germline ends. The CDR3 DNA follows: TGTGCCAGCAGTTTGGACGGCTCCCACACTGAAGCTTTCTTT. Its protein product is CASSLDGSHTEAFF.

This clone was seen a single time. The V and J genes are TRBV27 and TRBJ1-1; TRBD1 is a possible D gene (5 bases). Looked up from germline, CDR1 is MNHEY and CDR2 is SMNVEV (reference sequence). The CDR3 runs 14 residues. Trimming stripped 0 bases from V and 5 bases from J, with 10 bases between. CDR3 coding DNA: TGTGCCAGCAGTTTATCGAGACAGAAAACTGAAGCTTTCTTT. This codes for CASSLSRQKTEAFF.

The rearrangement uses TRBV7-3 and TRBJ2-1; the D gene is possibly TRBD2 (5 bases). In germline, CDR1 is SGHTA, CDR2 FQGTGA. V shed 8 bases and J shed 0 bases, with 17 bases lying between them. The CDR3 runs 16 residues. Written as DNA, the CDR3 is TGTGCCAGCCCTCGGGCAAGCGGCAGCTCCTACAATGAGCAGTTCTTC. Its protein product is CASPRASGSSYNEQFF.

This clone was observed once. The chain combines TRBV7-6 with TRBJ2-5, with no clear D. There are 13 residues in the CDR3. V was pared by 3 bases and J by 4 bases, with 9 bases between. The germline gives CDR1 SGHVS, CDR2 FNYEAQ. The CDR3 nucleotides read TGTGCCAGCAGCTTCCGGTTGGGAGAGACCCAGTACTTC. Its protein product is CASSFRLGETQYF. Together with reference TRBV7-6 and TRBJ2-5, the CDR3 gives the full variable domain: GAGVSQSPRYKVTKRGQDVALRCDPISGHVSLYWYRQALGQGPEFLTYFNYEAQQDKSGLPNDRFSAERPEGSISTLTIQRTEQRDSAMYRCASSFRLGETQYFGPGTRLLVL.

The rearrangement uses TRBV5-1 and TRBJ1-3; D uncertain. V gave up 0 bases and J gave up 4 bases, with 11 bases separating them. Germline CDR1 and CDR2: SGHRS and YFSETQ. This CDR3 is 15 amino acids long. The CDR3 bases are TGCGCCAGCAGCTTGGAGGAGGGAACCGGAAACACCATATATTTT. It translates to CASSLEEGTGNTIYF.

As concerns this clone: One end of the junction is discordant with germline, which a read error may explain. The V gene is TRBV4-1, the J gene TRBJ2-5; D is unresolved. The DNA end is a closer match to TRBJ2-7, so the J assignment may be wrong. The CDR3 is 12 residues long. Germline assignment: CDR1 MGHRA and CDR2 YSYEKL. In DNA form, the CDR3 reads TGTGCCAGCAGCCCGGGTGGCTACGAGCAGTACTTC. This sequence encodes CASSPGGYEQYF.

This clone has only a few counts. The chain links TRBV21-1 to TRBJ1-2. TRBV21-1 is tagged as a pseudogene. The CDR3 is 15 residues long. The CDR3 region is CASSKGGVPKDGYTF. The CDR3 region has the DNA TGTGCCAGCAGCAAAGGGGGGGTCCCTAAGGATGGCTACACCTTC.

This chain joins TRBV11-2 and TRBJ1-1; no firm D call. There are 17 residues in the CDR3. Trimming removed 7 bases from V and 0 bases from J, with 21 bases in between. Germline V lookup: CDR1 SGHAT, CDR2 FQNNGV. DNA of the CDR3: TGTGCCAGCAACCTCTTCACCCTTCGGGTGTTGAACACTGAAGCTTTCTTT. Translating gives CASNLFTLRVLNTEAFF.

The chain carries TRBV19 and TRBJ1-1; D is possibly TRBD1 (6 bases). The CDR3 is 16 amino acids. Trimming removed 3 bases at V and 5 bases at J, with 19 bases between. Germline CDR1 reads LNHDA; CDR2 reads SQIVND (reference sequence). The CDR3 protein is CASSIPTGLGWTEAFF. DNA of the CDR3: TGTGCCAGTAGTATTCCGACAGGTCTCGGATGGACTGAAGCTTTCTTT.

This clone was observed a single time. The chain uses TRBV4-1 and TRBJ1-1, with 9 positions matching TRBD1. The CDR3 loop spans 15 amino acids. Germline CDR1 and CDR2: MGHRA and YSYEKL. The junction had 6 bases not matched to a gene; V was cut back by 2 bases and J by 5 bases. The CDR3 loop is CASSQLQGAGTEAFF. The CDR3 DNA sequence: TGCGCCAGCAGCCAACTACAGGGGGCTGGGACTGAAGCTTTCTTT.

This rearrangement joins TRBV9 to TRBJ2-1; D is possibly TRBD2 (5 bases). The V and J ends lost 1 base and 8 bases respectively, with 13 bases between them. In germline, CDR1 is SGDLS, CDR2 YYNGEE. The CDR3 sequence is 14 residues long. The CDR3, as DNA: TGTGCCAGCAGCGTACGGGCCGGGGTGGATGAGCAGTTCTTC. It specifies CASSVRAGVDEQFF.

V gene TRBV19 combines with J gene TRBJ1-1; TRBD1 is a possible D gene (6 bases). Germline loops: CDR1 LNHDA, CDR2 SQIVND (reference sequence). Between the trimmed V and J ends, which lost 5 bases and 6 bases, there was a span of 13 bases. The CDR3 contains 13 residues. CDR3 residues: CASSYTGSAEAFF. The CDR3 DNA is TGTGCCAGTAGTTACACAGGGTCAGCTGAAGCTTTCTTT.

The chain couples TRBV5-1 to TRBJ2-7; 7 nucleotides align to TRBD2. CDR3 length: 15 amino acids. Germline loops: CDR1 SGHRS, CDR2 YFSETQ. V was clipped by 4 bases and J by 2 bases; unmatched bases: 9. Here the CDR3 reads CASSLGAREAYEQYF. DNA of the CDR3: TGCGCCAGCAGCCTTGGCGCCCGGGAGGCCTACGAGCAGTACTTC.

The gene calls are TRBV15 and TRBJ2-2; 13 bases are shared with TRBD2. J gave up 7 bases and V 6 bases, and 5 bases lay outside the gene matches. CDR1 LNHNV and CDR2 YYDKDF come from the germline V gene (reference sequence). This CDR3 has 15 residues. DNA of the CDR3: TGTGCCACCAGACTAGCGGGAGGGTTTGGCGGGGAGCTGTTTTTT. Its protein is CATRLAGGFGGELFF.

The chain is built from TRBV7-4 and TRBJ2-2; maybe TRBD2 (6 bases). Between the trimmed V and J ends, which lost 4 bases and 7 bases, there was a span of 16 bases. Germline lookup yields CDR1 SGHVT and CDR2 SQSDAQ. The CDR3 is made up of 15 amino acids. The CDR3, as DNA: TGTGCCAGCAGCTCTAGACTAGGCAGTGGCGGGGAGCTGTTTTTT. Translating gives CASSSRLGSGGELFF.

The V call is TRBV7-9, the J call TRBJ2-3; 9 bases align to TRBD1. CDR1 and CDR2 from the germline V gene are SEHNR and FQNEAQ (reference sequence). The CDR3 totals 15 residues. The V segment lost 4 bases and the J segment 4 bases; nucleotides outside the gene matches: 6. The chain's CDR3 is CASSSEDRGADTQYF. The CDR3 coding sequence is TGTGCCAGCAGCTCCGAGGACAGGGGTGCAGATACGCAGTATTTT.